The next 16 T cell receptor beta chains were all read from a single sample in a study of T cell responses to AZD1222 COVID-19 vaccine listed by TCRdb under 2021. According to the study, the label for this sample's time point signals: baseline before first vaccination. Preparation of the library involved the immunoSEQ multiplex PCR assay. The table was pulled from immuneACCESS by TCRdb, which kept in-frame rearrangements only. Such tables lose some clones; where checked, under half of the loss comes from unresolved V genes, and the rest has no known cause. Present in this sample are about 140,000 clones, roughly 90% of which were seen just once. The biggest ten clones account for about 2.7% of the sample. The sequencing used peripheral blood, collected on day 0 of AZD1222 vaccination. The receptor source for this set is an adult in good health.

The CDR3 DNA reads as TGTGCCAGCTCACCGCGACAGGGGGCGCAACTTACTAGCACAGATACGCAGTATTTT. Residues: CASSPRQGAQLTSTDTQYF. The gene calls are TRBV18 and TRBJ2-3; 10 nucleotides line up with TRBD1. V shed 3 bases, J shed 0 bases, and the junction held 12 bases outside the gene matches. Germline V gene sequence: CDR1 KGHSH, CDR2 LQKENI. The CDR3 consists of 19 residues. Using reference TRBV18 and TRBJ2-3 for the parts outside the CDR3, the full variable domain is NAGVMQNPRHLVRRRGQEARLRCSPMKGHSHVYWYRQLPEEGLKFMVYLQKENIIDESGMPKERFSAEFPKEGPSILRIQQVVRGDSAAYFCASSPRQGAQLTSTDTQYFGPGTRLTVL.

The chain links TRBV6-6 to TRBJ1-1; unclear D gene. Germline V gives CDR1 MNHNY, CDR2 SVGAGI (reference sequence). The CDR3 sequence is 13 residues long. The V gene lost 7 bases and the J gene lost 6 bases, with 15 bases spanning the gap. The CDR3 DNA reads TGTGCCAGCACCTCCCCAGTTAGTTCTGAAGCTTTCTTT. It encodes CASTSPVSSEAFF.

This chain joins TRBV5-1 and TRBJ1-2, with 8 bases matching TRBD1. The trim removed 4 bases at V and 3 bases at J, leaving 8 bases unmatched. This CDR3 contains 15 residues. Germline V gene data show CDR1 as SGHRS and CDR2 as YFSETQ. This CDR3 is CASSPEGRGHYGYTF. CDR3 bases: TGCGCCAGCAGCCCTGAAGGCAGGGGGCACTATGGCTACACCTTC. Full variable domain (missing parts from reference TRBV5-1 and TRBJ1-2): KAGVTQTPRYLIKTRGQQVTLSCSPISGHRSVSWYQQTPGQGLQFLFEYFSETQRNKGNFPGRFSGRQFSNSRSEMNVSTLELGDSALYLCASSPEGRGHYGYTFGSGTRLTVV.

The chain uses TRBV7-9 and TRBJ1-3; weak D call: TRBD1 (5 bases). There are 17 residues in the CDR3. Germline CDR1 and CDR2: SEHNR and FQNEAQ (reference sequence). Deletions cut 2 bases from V and 0 bases from J, with 14 bases between. The CDR3 loop is CASSLNFQGFSGNTIYF. The CDR3 DNA sequence: TGTGCCAGCAGCTTAAATTTTCAGGGATTCTCTGGAAACACCATATATTTT.

The J gene is TRBJ1-2, the V gene TRBV5-1, with a possible D match to TRBD1 (6 bases). Germline V gene lookup returns CDR1 SGHRS and CDR2 YFSETQ. The ends were cut back, 3 bases at V and 4 bases at J, with 16 bases in the middle. The CDR3 covers 15 residues. The CDR3 here is CASSSDETGAYGYTF. CDR3 sequence (DNA): TGCGCCAGCAGCTCAGACGAGACAGGAGCCTATGGCTACACCTTC.

The chain has TRBV5-1 and TRBJ2-1; D remains unclear. CDR3 length equals 13 residues. Germline lookup yields CDR1 SGHRS and CDR2 YFSETQ. V was pared by 1 base and J by 4 bases, with 6 bases between. The CDR3 protein is CASSLYGYNEQFF. CDR3 DNA: TGCGCCAGCAGCTTGTACGGATACAATGAGCAGTTCTTC.

The rearrangement uses TRBV4-3 and TRBJ2-1, with 7 bases aligning to TRBD2. Germline V gene lookup returns CDR1 LGHNA and CDR2 YSLEER. The CDR3 totals 16 residues. V lost 0 bases to trimming and J lost 2 bases; unmatched junction nucleotides: 4. The CDR3 protein is CASSQDPSGTYNEQFF. CDR3 nucleotides: TGCGCCAGCAGCCAAGATCCTAGCGGAACCTACAATGAGCAGTTCTTC.

The V gene is TRBV7-8, the J gene TRBJ1-1; D perhaps matches TRBD1 (6 bases). The germline CDR1 and CDR2 sequences are SGHVS and FQNEAQ. The CDR3 runs 11 residues. V lost 3 bases to trimming and J lost 9 bases, with 8 bases between them. CDR3 DNA: TGTGCCAGCAGCTTGGGGGCCAAAGCTTTCTTT. It yields the protein CASSLGAKAFF. The full variable domain, in which reference TRBV7-8 and TRBJ1-1 provide the parts outside the CDR3, is GAGVSQSPRYKVAKRGQDVALRCDPISGHVSLFWYQQALGQGPEFLTYFQNEAQLDKSGLPSDRFFAERPEGSVSTLKIQRTQQEDSAVYLCASSLGAKAFFGQGTRLTVV.

The CDR3 reads CASSSTGRSTEAFF. In nucleotides, the CDR3 is TGTGCCAGCAGTTCTACCGGGAGGAGCACTGAAGCTTTCTTT. This chain links TRBV6-2 or TRBV6-3 with TRBJ1-1, with unresolved D. The CDR3 runs to 14 residues. The V and J ends lost 4 bases and 4 bases respectively, with 13 bases between them. Per germline, CDR1 MNHEY and CDR2 SVGEGT.

The chain uses TRBV7-6 and TRBJ1-5; D not certain. CDR1 SGHVS and CDR2 FNYEAQ come from the germline V gene. The CDR3 is 18 residues long. Trimming cost V 2 bases and J 0 bases, with 17 bases left between them. The CDR3 DNA is TGTGCCAGCAGCTTATGGCCCCTTACACGGAATAGCAATCAGCCCCAGCATTTT. Translating it yields CASSLWPLTRNSNQPQHF. Supplemented by reference TRBV7-6 and TRBJ1-5, the full variable domain reads GAGVSQSPRYKVTKRGQDVALRCDPISGHVSLYWYRQALGQGPEFLTYFNYEAQQDKSGLPNDRFSAERPEGSISTLTIQRTEQRDSAMYRCASSLWPLTRNSNQPQHFGDGTRLSIL.

The chain employs TRBV5-5 and TRBJ2-2, with 7 bases identical to TRBD2. The germline V gene encodes CDR1 SGHKS and CDR2 YYEKEE (reference sequence). The ends lost 1 base at V and 0 bases at J; junction bases unmatched: 3. CDR3 length equals 16 residues. CDR3 sequence reads: CASSLRLAANTGELFF. CDR3 sequence (DNA): TGTGCCAGCAGCTTGAGACTAGCCGCGAACACCGGGGAGCTGTTTTTT.

The CDR3 loop is CASRGHSYGYTF. CDR3 DNA sequence: TGTGCCAGCAGGGGGCACTCCTATGGCTACACCTTC. The genes are TRBV27 and TRBJ1-2; tentative D call: TRBD1 (5 bases). The germline CDR1 and CDR2 sequences are MNHEY and SMNVEV (reference sequence). V dropped 6 bases and J dropped 4 bases, with 9 bases sitting between them. This CDR3 has 12 residues.

The chain combines TRBV4-2 with TRBJ2-1, with D tentatively TRBD1 (6 bases). Trimming took off 3 bases at V and 0 bases at J, with 15 bases between the two ends. The germline CDR1 and CDR2 sequences are LGHNA and YNFKEQ. The CDR3 is 17 residues long. CDR3 in amino acids: CASSQRTGFDSYNEQFF. In DNA, the CDR3 is TGTGCCAGCAGCCAGAGAACAGGGTTCGACTCCTACAATGAGCAGTTCTTC.

The chain combines TRBV5-6 with TRBJ2-6; D may correspond to TRBD1 or TRBD2 (5 bases each). The CDR3 runs 12 residues. The V and J ends lost 5 bases and 13 bases respectively, with 13 bases between them. Germline V gene lookup returns CDR1 SGHDT and CDR2 YYEEEE. The DNA for the CDR3 is TGTGCCAGCAGTTGGGACCCACAGGTCCTGACTTTC. This translates into CASSWDPQVLTF.

A single count supports this clone. The chain combines TRBV28 with TRBJ1-6; D gene uncertain. CDR1 MDHEN and CDR2 SYDVKM come from the germline V gene. The length of the CDR3 is 13 residues. V lost 7 bases and J lost 9, with 13 bases in between. The CDR3: CASIEGKGSPLHF. The DNA for the CDR3 is TGTGCCAGCATCGAGGGAAAGGGTTCACCCCTCCACTTT.

This clone appeared a single time. This chain joins TRBV5-4 and TRBJ2-7; 10 bases are shared with TRBD2. Germline CDR1 reads SGHNT; CDR2 reads YYREEE (reference sequence). The CDR3 runs to 15 residues. V trimming: 2 bases; J trimming: 2 bases; junction bases outside the gene matches: 4. CDR3 nucleotide sequence: TGTGCCAGCAGCTTCTACACTAGCGGGACCTACGAGCAGTACTTC. It encodes CASSFYTSGTYEQYF. The whole variable domain, filled in from reference TRBV5-4 and TRBJ2-7, reads ETGVTQSPTHLIKTRGQQVTLRCSSQSGHNTVSWYQQALGQGPQFIFQYYREEENGRGNFPPRFSGLQFPNYSSELNVNALELDDSALYLCASSFYTSGTYEQYFGPGTRLTVT.